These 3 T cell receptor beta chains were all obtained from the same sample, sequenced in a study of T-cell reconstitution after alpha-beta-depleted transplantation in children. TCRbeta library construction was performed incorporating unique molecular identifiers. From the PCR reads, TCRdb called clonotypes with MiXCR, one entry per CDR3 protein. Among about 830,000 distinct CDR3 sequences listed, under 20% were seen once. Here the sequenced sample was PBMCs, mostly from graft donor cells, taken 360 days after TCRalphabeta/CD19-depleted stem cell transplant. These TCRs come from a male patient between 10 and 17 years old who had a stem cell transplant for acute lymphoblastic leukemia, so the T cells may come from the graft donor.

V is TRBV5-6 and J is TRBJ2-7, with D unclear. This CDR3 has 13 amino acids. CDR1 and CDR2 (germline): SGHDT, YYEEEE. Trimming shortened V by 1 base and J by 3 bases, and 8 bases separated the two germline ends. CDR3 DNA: TGTGCCAGCAGCTTGCAGGATAACTACGAGCAGTACTTC. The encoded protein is CASSLQDNYEQYF.

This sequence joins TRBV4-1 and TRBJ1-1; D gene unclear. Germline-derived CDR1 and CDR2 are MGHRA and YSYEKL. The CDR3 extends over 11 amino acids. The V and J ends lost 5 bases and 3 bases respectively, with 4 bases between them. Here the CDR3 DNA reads TGCGCCAGCAGCATCTACACTGAAGCTTTCTTT. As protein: CASSIYTEAFF.

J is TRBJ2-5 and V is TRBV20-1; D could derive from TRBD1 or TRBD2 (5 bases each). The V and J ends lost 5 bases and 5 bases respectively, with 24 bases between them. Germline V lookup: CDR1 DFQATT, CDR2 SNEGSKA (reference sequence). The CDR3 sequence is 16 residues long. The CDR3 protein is CSAPEIGAGRKETQYF. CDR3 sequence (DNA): TGCAGTGCTCCAGAGATCGGTGCAGGGAGAAAGGAGACCCAGTACTTC.